The 7 T cell receptor beta chains listed next were all sequenced from one sample in a study of shared clonotypes between healthy human individuals. The table came from immunoSEQ multiplex PCR; TCRdb's copy has only in-frame clones and leaves some out. This sample yields hundreds of thousands of clones, of which about 95% are seen a single time; about 0.064% belongs to the top ten. The material sequenced was naive CD4+ T cells sorted from blood. Stated subset: CD45RA+ positively selected. The receptors come from a woman aged 25 to 39 in good health.

The rearrangement joins TRBV5-8 to TRBJ1-3, with a possible D match to TRBD1 (6 bases). Germline assignment: CDR1 SGHTS and CDR2 YDEGEE. V gave up 4 bases and J gave up 0 bases, with 14 bases separating them. The CDR3 runs to 16 residues. CDR3 residues: CASSAGGHPSGNTIYF. The DNA for the CDR3 is TGTGCCAGCAGCGCCGGGGGACACCCCTCTGGAAACACCATATATTTT. Based on the CDR3 plus reference TRBV5-8 and TRBJ1-3, the full variable domain is EAGVTQSPTHLIKTRGQQATLRCSPISGHTSVYWYQQALGLGLQFLLWYDEGEERNRGNFPPRFSGRQFPNYSSELNVNALELEDSALYLCASSAGGHPSGNTIYFGEGSWLTVV.

V is TRBV5-1 and J is TRBJ2-2; D is possibly TRBD2 (5 bases). The germline CDR1 and CDR2 sequences are SGHRS and YFSETQ. Trimming left V 4 bases short and J 4 bases short, with 11 bases between. This CDR3 spans 14 amino acids. The CDR3, as DNA: TGCGCCAGCAGCCCAATAACTAGCACCGGGGAGCTGTTTTTT. Its protein is CASSPITSTGELFF. The variable domain in full, completed from reference TRBV5-1 and TRBJ2-2, reads KAGVTQTPRYLIKTRGQQVTLSCSPISGHRSVSWYQQTPGQGLQFLFEYFSETQRNKGNFPGRFSGRQFSNSRSEMNVSTLELGDSALYLCASSPITSTGELFFGEGSRLTVL.

The chain is built from TRBV6-5 and TRBJ2-3, with D perhaps matching TRBD1 or TRBD2 (5 bases each). CDR1 is MNHEY and CDR2 is SVGAGI in the germline V gene. CDR3 size: 16 residues. Trimming stripped 0 bases from V and 6 bases from J, with 16 bases between. In DNA, the CDR3 is TGTGCCAGCAGTTACTCGTTCCGGGGCTCAGGGGATACGCAGTATTTT. As protein: CASSYSFRGSGDTQYF.

The chain recombines TRBV11-1 with TRBJ1-2; D is undetermined. V lost 4 bases and J 7 bases, leaving 16 bases between the germline ends. The length of the CDR3 is 14 residues. Germline CDR1 reads SGHAT; CDR2 reads FQDESV (reference sequence). CDR3 nucleotides: TGTGCCAGCAGCTCTGATGATAAGGGTAGTGGCTACACCTTC. This encodes CASSSDDKGSGYTF.

The V and J genes are TRBV6-5 and TRBJ1-4, with D perhaps TRBD1 (6 bases). Germline V gene lookup returns CDR1 MNHEY and CDR2 SVGAGI. The CDR3 is made up of 14 amino acids. The V gene lost 6 bases and the J gene lost 4 bases, with 12 bases spanning the gap. Written as DNA, the CDR3 is TGTGCCAGCAGATCACAGGGTCATAATGAAAAACTGTTTTTT. Its translation: CASRSQGHNEKLFF.

Notes on this clone: Additional DNA sequences in this sample encode the identical CDR3. The J gene is TRBJ2-5, the V gene TRBV28; 7 bases fit TRBD2. With 5 bases clipped from V and 1 base from J, the junction kept 4 bases outside the gene matches. Per germline, CDR1 MDHEN and CDR2 SYDVKM. This CDR3 has 14 amino acids. For the CDR3, the DNA is TGTGCCAGCAGTCTTGGGGGGGTCCAAGAGACCCAGTACTTC. Translating it yields CASSLGGVQETQYF.

Regarding this clone: Other DNA variants within this sample encode the same CDR3. This chain links TRBV5-1 with TRBJ1-3; D is unresolved. The CDR3 runs 12 residues. In germline, CDR1 is SGHRS, CDR2 YFSETQ. Trimming stripped 0 bases from V and 4 bases from J, with 2 bases between. CDR3 sequence (DNA): TGCGCCAGCAGCTTGGAAGGAAACACCATATATTTT. Translating gives CASSLEGNTIYF.